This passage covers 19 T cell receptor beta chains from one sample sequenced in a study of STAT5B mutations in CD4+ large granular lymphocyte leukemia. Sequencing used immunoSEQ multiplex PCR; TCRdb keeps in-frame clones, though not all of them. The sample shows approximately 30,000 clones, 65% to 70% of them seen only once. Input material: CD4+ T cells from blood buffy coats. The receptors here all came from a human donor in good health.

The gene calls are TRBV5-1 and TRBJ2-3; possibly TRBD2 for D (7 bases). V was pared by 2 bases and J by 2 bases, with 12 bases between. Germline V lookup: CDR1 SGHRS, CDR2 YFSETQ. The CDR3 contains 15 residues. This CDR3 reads CASSFNGGHTDTQYF. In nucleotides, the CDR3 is TGCGCCAGCAGCTTTAACGGGGGGCACACAGATACGCAGTATTTT.

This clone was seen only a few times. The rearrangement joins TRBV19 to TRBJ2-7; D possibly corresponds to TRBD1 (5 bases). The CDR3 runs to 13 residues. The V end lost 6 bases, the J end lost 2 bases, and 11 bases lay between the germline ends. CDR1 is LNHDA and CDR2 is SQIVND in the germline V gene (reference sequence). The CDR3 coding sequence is TGTGCCAGTAGCAACAGGTTGACCTACGAGCAGTACTTC. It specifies CASSNRLTYEQYF.

DNA for the CDR3: TGTGCCAGCAGCTTAGCCAGTGAAGCTTTCTTT. This translates into CASSLASEAFF. The J gene is TRBJ1-1, the V gene TRBV7-9; D remains ambiguous. The CDR3 runs to 11 residues. Germline lookup yields CDR1 SEHNR and CDR2 FQNEAQ (reference sequence). V was cut by 0 bases and J by 7 bases, with 3 bases left in between.

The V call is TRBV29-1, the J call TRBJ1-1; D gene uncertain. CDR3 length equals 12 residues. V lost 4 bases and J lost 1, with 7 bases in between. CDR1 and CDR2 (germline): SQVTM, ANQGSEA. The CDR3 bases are TGCAGCGTTGCGTCCGCGAACACTGAAGCTTTCTTT. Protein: CSVASANTEAFF.

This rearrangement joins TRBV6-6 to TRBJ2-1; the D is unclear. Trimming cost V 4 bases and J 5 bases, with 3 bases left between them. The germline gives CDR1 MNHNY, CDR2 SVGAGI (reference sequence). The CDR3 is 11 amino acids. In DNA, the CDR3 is TGTGCCAGCAGTTCCAACAATGAGCAGTTCTTC. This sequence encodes CASSSNNEQFF.

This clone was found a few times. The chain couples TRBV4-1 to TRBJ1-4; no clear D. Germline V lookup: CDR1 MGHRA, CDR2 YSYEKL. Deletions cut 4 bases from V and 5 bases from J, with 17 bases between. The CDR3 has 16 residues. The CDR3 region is CASSRVGPGGNEKLFF. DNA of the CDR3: TGCGCCAGCAGCCGAGTAGGCCCGGGAGGGAATGAAAAACTGTTTTTT.

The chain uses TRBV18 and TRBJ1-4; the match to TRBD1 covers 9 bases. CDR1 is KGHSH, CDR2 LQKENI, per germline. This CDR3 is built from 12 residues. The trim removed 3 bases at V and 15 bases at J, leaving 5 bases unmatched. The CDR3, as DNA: TGTGCCAGCTCACCTGGGACAGGGAGCATGTTTTTT. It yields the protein CASSPGTGSMFF. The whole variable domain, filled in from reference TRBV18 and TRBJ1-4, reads NAGVMQNPRHLVRRRGQEARLRCSPMKGHSHVYWYRQLPEEGLKFMVYLQKENIIDESGMPKERFSAEFPKEGPSILRIQQVVRGDSAAYFCASSPGTGSMFFGSGTQLSVL.

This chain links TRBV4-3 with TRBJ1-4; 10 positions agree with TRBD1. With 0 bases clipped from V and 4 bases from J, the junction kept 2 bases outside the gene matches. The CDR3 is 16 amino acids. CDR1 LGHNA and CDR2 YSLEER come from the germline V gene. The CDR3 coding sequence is TGCGCCAGCAGCCAAGACCGGGACAGGGGTAATGAAAAACTGTTTTTT. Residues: CASSQDRDRGNEKLFF.

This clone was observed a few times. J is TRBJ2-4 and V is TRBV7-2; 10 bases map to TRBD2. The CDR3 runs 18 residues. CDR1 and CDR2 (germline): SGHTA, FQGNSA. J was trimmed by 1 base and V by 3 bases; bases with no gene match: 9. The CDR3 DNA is TGTGCCAGCAGCTTTACGGCTAGCGGGGGAGGGGCCAAAAACATTCAGTACTTC. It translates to CASSFTASGGGAKNIQYF.

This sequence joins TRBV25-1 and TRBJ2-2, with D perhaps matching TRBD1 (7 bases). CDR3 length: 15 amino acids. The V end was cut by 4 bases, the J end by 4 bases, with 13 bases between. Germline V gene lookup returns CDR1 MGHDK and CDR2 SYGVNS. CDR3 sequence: CASSAQGGSTGELFF. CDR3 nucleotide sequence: TGTGCCAGCAGTGCCCAGGGGGGAAGCACCGGGGAGCTGTTTTTT.

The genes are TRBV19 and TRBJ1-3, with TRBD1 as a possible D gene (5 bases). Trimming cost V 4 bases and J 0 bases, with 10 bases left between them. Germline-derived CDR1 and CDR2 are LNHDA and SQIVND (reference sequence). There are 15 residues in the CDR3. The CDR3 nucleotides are TGTGCCAGTAGTAAACAACAGGACTCTGGAAACACCATATATTTT. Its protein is CASSKQQDSGNTIYF.

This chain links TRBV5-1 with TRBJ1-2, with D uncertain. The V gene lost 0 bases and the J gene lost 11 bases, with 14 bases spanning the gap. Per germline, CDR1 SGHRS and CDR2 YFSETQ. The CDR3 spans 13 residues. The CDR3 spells CASSLGVPEVYTF. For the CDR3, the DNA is TGCGCCAGCAGCTTGGGGGTCCCAGAAGTGTACACCTTC.

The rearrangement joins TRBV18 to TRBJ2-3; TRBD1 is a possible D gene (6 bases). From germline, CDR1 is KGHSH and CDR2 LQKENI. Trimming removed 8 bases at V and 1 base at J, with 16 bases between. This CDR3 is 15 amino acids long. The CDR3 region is CASRSQGTRTDTQYF. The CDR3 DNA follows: TGTGCCAGCCGTAGTCAGGGGACCCGCACAGATACGCAGTATTTT.

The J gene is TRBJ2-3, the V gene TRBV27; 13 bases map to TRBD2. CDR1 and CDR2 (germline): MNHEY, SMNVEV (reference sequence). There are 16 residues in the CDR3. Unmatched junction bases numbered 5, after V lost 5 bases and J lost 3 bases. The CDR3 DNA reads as TGTGCCAGCAGTCTCACTAGCGGGGGGGGGACAGATACGCAGTATTTT. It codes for CASSLTSGGGTDTQYF.

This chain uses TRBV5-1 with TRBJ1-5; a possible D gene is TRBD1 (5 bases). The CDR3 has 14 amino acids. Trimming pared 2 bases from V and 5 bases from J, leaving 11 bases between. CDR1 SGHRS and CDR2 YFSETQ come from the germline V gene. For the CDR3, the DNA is TGCGCCAGCAGCTTTTCAGGGTTAGATCAGCCCCAGCATTTT. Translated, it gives CASSFSGLDQPQHF.

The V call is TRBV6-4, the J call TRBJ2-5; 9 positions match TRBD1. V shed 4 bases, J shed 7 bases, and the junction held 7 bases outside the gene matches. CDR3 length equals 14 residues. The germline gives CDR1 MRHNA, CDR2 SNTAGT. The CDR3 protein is CASSGDRVCGTQYF. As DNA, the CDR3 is TGTGCCAGCAGTGGGGACAGGGTTTGTGGGACCCAGTACTTC.

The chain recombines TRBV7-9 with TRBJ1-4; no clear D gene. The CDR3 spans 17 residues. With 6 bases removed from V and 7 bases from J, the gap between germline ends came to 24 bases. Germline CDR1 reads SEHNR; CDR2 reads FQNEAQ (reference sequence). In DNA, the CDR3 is TGTGCCAGCAGACCCCCCCGAGGGAGAGGTTCGGGTGAAAAACTGTTTTTT. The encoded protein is CASRPPRGRGSGEKLFF.

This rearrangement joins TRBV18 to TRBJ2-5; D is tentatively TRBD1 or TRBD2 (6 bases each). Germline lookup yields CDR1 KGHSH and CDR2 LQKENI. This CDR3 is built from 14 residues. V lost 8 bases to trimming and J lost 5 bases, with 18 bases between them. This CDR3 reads CASTLRGLQETQYF. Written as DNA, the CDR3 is TGTGCCAGCACACTCCGGGGGCTCCAGGAGACCCAGTACTTC. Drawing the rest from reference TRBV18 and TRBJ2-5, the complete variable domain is NAGVMQNPRHLVRRRGQEARLRCSPMKGHSHVYWYRQLPEEGLKFMVYLQKENIIDESGMPKERFSAEFPKEGPSILRIQQVVRGDSAAYFCASTLRGLQETQYFGPGTRLLVL.

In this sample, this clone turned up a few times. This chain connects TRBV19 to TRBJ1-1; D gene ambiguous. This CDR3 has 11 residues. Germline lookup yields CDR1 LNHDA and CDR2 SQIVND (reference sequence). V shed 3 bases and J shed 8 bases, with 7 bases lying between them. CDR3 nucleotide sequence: TGTGCCAGTAGTATTGGCCCAGAAGCTTTCTTT. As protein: CASSIGPEAFF.